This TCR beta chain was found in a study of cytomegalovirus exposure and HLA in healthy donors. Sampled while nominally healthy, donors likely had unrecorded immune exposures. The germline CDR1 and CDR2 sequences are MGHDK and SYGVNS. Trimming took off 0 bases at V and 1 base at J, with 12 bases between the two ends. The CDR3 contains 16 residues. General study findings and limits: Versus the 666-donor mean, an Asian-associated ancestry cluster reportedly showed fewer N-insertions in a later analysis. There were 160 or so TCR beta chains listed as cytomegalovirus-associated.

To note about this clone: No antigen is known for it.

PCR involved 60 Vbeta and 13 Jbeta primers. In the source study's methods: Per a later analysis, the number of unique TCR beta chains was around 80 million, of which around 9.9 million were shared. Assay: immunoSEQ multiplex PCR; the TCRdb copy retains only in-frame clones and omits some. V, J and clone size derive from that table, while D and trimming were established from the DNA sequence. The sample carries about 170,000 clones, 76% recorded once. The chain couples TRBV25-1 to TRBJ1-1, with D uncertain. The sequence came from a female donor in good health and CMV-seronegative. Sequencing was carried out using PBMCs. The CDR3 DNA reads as TGTGCCAGCAGTGAATATCCGGCACAGACGAACACTGAAGCTTTCTTT. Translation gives CASSEYPAQTNTEAFF.